Presented here are 20 T cell receptor beta chains from one specimen sequenced in a study of blood T cell repertoires in COVID-19. This table comes from immunoSEQ multiplex PCR, and its TCRdb copy is limited to in-frame clones, with some not included. The data show approximately 96,000 clones, with roughly 80% seen just once and over 8.5% held by the top ten. Sequenced sample: peripheral blood. The receptors come from a woman of 80 years or more with acute or convalescent COVID-19.

V gene TRBV27 combines with J gene TRBJ1-1; D is ambiguous. V gave up 0 bases and J gave up 6 bases, with 8 bases separating them. In germline, CDR1 is MNHEY, CDR2 SMNVEV (reference sequence). The CDR3 runs 13 residues. CDR3 DNA: TGTGCCAGCAGTTTATCGCGCAACGCTGAAGCTTTCTTT. Protein sequence: CASSLSRNAEAFF.

For the CDR3, the DNA is TGTGCCAGCAGCACCTTGGAACTACGACTCCAGTTCTTC. Residues: CASSTLELRLQFF. V and J are TRBV5-4 and TRBJ2-1; no clear D gene. Germline lookup yields CDR1 SGHNT and CDR2 YYREEE (reference sequence). The V end was cut by 4 bases, the J end by 13 bases, with 18 bases between. This CDR3 has 13 amino acids.

The V and J genes are TRBV30 and TRBJ2-5; the match to TRBD1 covers 7 bases. J lost 2 bases, V lost 0 bases, and 9 bases had no gene match. There are 16 residues in the CDR3. Germline V lookup: CDR1 GTSNPN, CDR2 SVGIG (reference sequence). Here the CDR3 DNA reads TGTGCCTGGAGTGTCGTCCCTGGGACAGCACAAGAGACCCAGTACTTC. It encodes CAWSVVPGTAQETQYF. Based on the CDR3 plus reference TRBV30 and TRBJ2-5, the full variable domain is SQTIHQWPATLVQPVGSPLSLECTVEGTSNPNLYWYRQAAGRGLQLLFYSVGIGQISSEVPQNLSASRPQDRQFILSSKKLLLSDSGFYLCAWSVVPGTAQETQYFGPGTRLLVL.

The chain uses TRBV6-5 and TRBJ1-5; tentative D call: TRBD1 (5 bases). The CDR3 is 13 residues long. Germline V CDR1 and CDR2: MNHEY, SVGAGI. Trimming removed 8 bases from V and 3 bases from J, with 11 bases in between. CDR3 DNA sequence: TGTGCCAGCGGGACTAGTCCCAATCAGCCCCAGCATTTT. It yields the protein CASGTSPNQPQHF.

The V call is TRBV7-6, the J call TRBJ2-2; 12 bases align to TRBD1. The V gene's germline CDR1 is SGHVS and CDR2 FNYEAQ. The CDR3 covers 15 residues. Unmatched junction bases numbered 5, after V lost 5 bases and J lost 7 bases. CDR3 DNA sequence: TGTGCCAGCAGCGCGGGACAGGGGGCGCACGGGGAGCTGTTTTTT. As protein: CASSAGQGAHGELFF.

The V gene is TRBV7-6, the J gene TRBJ1-4; D might be TRBD1 (5 bases). This CDR3 has 15 amino acids. The V and J ends lost 4 bases and 7 bases respectively, with 16 bases between them. CDR1 is SGHVS, CDR2 FNYEAQ, per germline. CDR3 protein: CASSSNPGQGEKLFF. CDR3 in DNA: TGTGCCAGCAGCTCCAACCCGGGCCAGGGTGAAAAACTGTTTTTT.

The J gene is TRBJ2-1, the V gene TRBV5-4; TRBD2 matches at 9 bases. The CDR3 spans 14 residues. Germline V gene sequence: CDR1 SGHNT, CDR2 YYREEE (reference sequence). The junction had 2 bases not matched to a gene; V was cut back by 1 base and J by 6 bases. Written as DNA, the CDR3 is TGTGCCAGCAGCTTGTTAGCGGGGGCCAATGAGCAGTTCTTC. Its translation: CASSLLAGANEQFF.

The chain couples TRBV10-1 to TRBJ1-1, with D maybe TRBD1 (6 bases). Trimming cost V 4 bases and J 0 bases, with 6 bases left between them. CDR1 and CDR2 from the germline V gene are WNHNN and SYGVQD (reference sequence). The CDR3 consists of 13 residues. This CDR3 is CASSGQVNTEAFF. In DNA form, the CDR3 reads TGCGCCAGCAGTGGACAGGTGAACACTGAAGCTTTCTTT.

V usage is TRBV7-9 and J usage is TRBJ2-5, with 11 bases that match TRBD2. Germline assignment: CDR1 SEHNR and CDR2 FQNEAQ (reference sequence). The trim removed 4 bases at V and 5 bases at J, leaving 6 bases unmatched. This CDR3 contains 15 residues. CDR3 region: CASSSRSGGAETQYF. CDR3 bases: TGTGCCAGCAGCTCGCGTAGCGGGGGGGCGGAGACCCAGTACTTC.

This chain links TRBV15 with TRBJ1-4, with D tentatively TRBD1 (5 bases). CDR1 LNHNV and CDR2 YYDKDF come from the germline V gene (reference sequence). This CDR3 has 18 amino acids. V lost 4 bases to trimming and J lost 0 bases, with 18 bases between them. The CDR3 DNA follows: TGTGCCACCAGCACTGAAGTGGCAGGGTATGCAACTAATGAAAAACTGTTTTTT. It codes for CATSTEVAGYATNEKLFF.

V gene TRBV9 combines with J gene TRBJ2-1; tentatively, D is TRBD1 (5 bases). The CDR3 is 15 residues long. The V end was cut by 4 bases, the J end by 2 bases, with 13 bases between. Germline lookup yields CDR1 SGDLS and CDR2 YYNGEE. The CDR3 DNA reads TGTGCCAGCAGCCCCACTGGGGCTACCTACAATGAGCAGTTCTTC. This gives the protein CASSPTGATYNEQFF.

The chain uses TRBV28 and TRBJ1-5, with TRBD1 matching 9 bases. V gave up 1 base and J gave up 2 bases; unmatched junction bases: 15. This CDR3 contains 20 residues. CDR1 MDHEN and CDR2 SYDVKM come from the germline V gene. CDR3 nucleotides: TGTGCCAGCAGTTTATCCCGAGAATTGGGGACAGGGTGGGGCAATCAGCCCCAGCATTTT. Its protein is CASSLSRELGTGWGNQPQHF.

The chain recombines TRBV6-6 with TRBJ1-4, with TRBD1 identical over 8 bases. This CDR3 has 13 residues. CDR1 is MNHNY, CDR2 SVGAGI, per germline (reference sequence). Losses at the gene ends were 2 bases for V and 8 bases for J; bases not matched to a gene: 1. The CDR3 protein is CASSYGQGEKLFF. CDR3 DNA: TGTGCCAGCAGTTACGGACAGGGAGAAAAACTGTTTTTT.

The rearrangement joins TRBV29-1 to TRBJ2-1; 7 bases align to TRBD1. CDR3 length: 13 residues. Per germline, CDR1 SQVTM and CDR2 ANQGSEA. With 6 bases clipped from V and 2 bases from J, the junction kept 4 bases outside the gene matches. The chain's CDR3 is CSVPGTAYNEQFF. CDR3 nucleotide sequence: TGCAGCGTCCCCGGGACAGCCTACAATGAGCAGTTCTTC.

About this clone itself: At the DNA level, this CDR3 is encoded by other sequences in the same sample as well. The chain employs TRBV7-9 and TRBJ2-3; 9 bases match TRBD1. The V and J ends lost 5 bases and 0 bases, in that order; junction bases with no gene match: 0. This CDR3 is 14 amino acids long. Germline loops: CDR1 SEHNR, CDR2 FQNEAQ (reference sequence). The CDR3 region has the DNA TGTGCCAGCAGCGGGACAGGGAGCACAGATACGCAGTATTTT. It specifies CASSGTGSTDTQYF. The entire variable domain, with the rest obtained from reference TRBV7-9 and TRBJ2-3, is as follows: DTGVSQNPRHKITKRGQNVTFRCDPISEHNRLYWYRQTLGQGPEFLTYFQNEAQLEKSRLLSDRFSAERPKGSFSTLEIQRTEQGDSAMYLCASSGTGSTDTQYFGPGTRLTVL.

The genes are TRBV5-1 and TRBJ1-1, with D possibly being TRBD1 (6 bases). This CDR3 spans 14 amino acids. V was trimmed by 0 bases and J by 6 bases, leaving 12 bases between them. The germline V gene has CDR1 SGHRS and CDR2 YFSETQ. The CDR3 region is CASSLAGGAAEAFF. The CDR3 coding sequence is TGCGCCAGCAGCTTGGCGGGGGGCGCCGCTGAAGCTTTCTTT.

V and J are TRBV29-1 and TRBJ1-2; weak D call: TRBD1 (5 bases). The length of the CDR3 is 12 residues. CDR1 and CDR2 (germline): SQVTM, ANQGSEA. V lost 4 bases to trimming and J lost 4 bases, with 10 bases between them. In DNA form, the CDR3 reads TGCAGCGTTGGCGGGACTAGCTATGGCTACACCTTC. It translates to CSVGGTSYGYTF.

The gene calls are TRBV15 and TRBJ1-1; no clear D gene. The CDR3 sequence is 14 residues long. V lost 1 base to trimming and J lost 0 bases, with 6 bases between them. The germline CDR1 and CDR2 sequences are LNHNV and YYDKDF (reference sequence). For the CDR3, the DNA is TGTGCCACCAGCAGAGCCGGGTTGAACACTGAAGCTTTCTTT. Translated: CATSRAGLNTEAFF.

The rearrangement links TRBV15 to TRBJ1-2; D remains unclear. The CDR3 covers 13 residues. Germline V gene lookup returns CDR1 LNHNV and CDR2 YYDKDF (reference sequence). V was cut by 5 bases and J by 8 bases, with 15 bases left in between. CDR3 in amino acids: CATSEGTELGYTF. Here the CDR3 DNA reads TGTGCCACCAGCGAAGGAACGGAGCTCGGCTACACCTTC.

The chain has TRBV9 and TRBJ2-2; D is possibly TRBD1 (5 bases). Germline-derived CDR1 and CDR2 are SGDLS and YYNGEE. The CDR3 runs 16 residues. V shed 4 bases and J shed 0 bases, with 13 bases lying between them. The CDR3 sequence: CASSTPRTTNTGELFF. The CDR3 nucleotides read TGTGCCAGCAGCACCCCCCGGACAACGAACACCGGGGAGCTGTTTTTT. The full variable domain, with the rest looked up from reference TRBV9 and TRBJ2-2, is DSGVTQTPKHLITATGQRVTLRCSPRSGDLSVYWYQQSLDQGLQFLIQYYNGEERAKGNILERFSAQQFPDLHSELNLSSLELGDSALYFCASSTPRTTNTGELFFGEGSRLTVL.